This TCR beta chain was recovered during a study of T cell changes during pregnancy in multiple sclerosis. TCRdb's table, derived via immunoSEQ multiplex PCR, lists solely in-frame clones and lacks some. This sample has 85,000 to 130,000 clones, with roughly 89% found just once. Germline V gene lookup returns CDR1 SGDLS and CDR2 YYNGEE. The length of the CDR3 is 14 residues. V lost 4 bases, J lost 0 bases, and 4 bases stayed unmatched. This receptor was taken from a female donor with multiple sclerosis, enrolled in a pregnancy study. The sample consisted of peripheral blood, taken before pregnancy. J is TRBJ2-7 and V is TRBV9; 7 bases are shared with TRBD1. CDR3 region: CASSFRDSSYEQYF. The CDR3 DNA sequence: TGTGCCAGCAGCTTCCGGGACAGCTCCTACGAGCAGTACTTC.